The sequence of this T cell receptor beta chain was determined in a study of a mutant IDH1 vaccine in newly diagnosed glioma. Libraries were prepared by immunoSEQ multiplex PCR; TCRdb keeps only in-frame clonotypes and omits some of them. This sample has just under 70,000 clones, with approximately 84% found just once. On this clone itself: No antigen is known for it.

The time point here: week 35, safety follow-up. A single vaccine dose contained 300 ug of mutant IDH1 20-mer peptide, and topical imiquimod was used with it. Each astrocytoma in the donors was new, WHO grade 3 or 4, IDH1-mutant and ATRX-lost. Per the germline V gene, CDR1 is MDHEN and CDR2 is SYDVKM. The CDR3 runs to 12 residues. Trimming stripped 8 bases from V and 4 bases from J, with 9 bases between. The receptor was isolated from a man in his late teens or twenties with glioma. The rearrangement joins TRBV28 to TRBJ1-5; no definite D call. This specimen consisted of PBMCs, obtained from a glioma patient whose treatment included an IDH1 peptide vaccine. CDR3: CASCGLNQPQHF. The CDR3 DNA is TGTGCCAGCTGCGGGCTAAATCAGCCCCAGCATTTT.